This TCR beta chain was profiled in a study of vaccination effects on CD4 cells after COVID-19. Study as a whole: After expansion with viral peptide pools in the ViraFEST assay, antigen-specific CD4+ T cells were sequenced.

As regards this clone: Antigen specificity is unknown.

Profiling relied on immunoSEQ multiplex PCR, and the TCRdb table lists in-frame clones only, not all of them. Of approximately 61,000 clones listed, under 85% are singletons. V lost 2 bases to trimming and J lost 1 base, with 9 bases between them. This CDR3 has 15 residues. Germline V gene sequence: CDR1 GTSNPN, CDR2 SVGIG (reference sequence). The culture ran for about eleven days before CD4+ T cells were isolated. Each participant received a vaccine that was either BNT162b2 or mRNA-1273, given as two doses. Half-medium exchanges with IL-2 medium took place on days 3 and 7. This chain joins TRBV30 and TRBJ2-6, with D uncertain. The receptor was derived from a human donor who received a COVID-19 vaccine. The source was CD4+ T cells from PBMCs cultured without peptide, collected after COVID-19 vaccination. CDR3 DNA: TGTGCCTGGAGTAGATGGGGATCTGGGGCCAACGTCCTGACTTTC. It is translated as CAWSRWGSGANVLTF.